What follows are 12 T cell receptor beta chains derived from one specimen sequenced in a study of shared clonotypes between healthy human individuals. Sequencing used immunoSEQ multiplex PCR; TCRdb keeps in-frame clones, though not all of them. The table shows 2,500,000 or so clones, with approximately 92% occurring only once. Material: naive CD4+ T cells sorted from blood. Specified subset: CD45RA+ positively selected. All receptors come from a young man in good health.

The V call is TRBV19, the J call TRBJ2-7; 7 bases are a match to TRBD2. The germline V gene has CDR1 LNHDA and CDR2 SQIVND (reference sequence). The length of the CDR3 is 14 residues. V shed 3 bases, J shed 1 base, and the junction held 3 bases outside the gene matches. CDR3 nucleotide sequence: TGTGCCAGTAGTATTCGAGCGGGGTCCTACGAGCAGTACTTC. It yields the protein CASSIRAGSYEQYF.

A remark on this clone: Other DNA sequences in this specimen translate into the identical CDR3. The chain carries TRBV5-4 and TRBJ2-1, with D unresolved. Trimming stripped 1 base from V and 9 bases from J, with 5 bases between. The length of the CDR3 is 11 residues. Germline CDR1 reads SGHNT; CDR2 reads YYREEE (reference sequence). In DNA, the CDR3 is TGTGCCAGCAGCTTGCGGGCTGAGCAGTTCTTC. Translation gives CASSLRAEQFF. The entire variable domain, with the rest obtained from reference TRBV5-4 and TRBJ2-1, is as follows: ETGVTQSPTHLIKTRGQQVTLRCSSQSGHNTVSWYQQALGQGPQFIFQYYREEENGRGNFPPRFSGLQFPNYSSELNVNALELDDSALYLCASSLRAEQFFGPGTRLTVL.

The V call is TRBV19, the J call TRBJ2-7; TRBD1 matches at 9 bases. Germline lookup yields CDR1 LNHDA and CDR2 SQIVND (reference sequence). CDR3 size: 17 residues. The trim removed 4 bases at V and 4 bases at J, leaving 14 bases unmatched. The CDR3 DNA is TGTGCCAGTAGTACCCGCGGGGGACAGGGCTATGGGTACGAGCAGTACTTC. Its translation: CASSTRGGQGYGYEQYF. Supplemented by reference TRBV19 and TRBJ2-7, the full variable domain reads DGGITQSPKYLFRKEGQNVTLSCEQNLNHDAMYWYRQDPGQGLRLIYYSQIVNDFQKGDIAEGYSVSREKKESFPLTVTSAQKNPTAFYLCASSTRGGQGYGYEQYFGPGTRLTVT.

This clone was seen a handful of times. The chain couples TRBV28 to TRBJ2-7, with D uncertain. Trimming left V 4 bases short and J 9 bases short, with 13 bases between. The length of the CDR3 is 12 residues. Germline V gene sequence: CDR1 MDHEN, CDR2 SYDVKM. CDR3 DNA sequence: TGTGCCAGCAGTTCGGGTGGTCGCATGCAGTACTTC. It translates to CASSSGGRMQYF.

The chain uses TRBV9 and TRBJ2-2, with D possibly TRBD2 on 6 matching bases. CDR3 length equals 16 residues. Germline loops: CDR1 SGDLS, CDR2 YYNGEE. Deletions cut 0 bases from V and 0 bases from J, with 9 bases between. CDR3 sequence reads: CASSVVASANTGELFF. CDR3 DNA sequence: TGTGCCAGCAGCGTAGTAGCTAGCGCGAACACCGGGGAGCTGTTTTTT.

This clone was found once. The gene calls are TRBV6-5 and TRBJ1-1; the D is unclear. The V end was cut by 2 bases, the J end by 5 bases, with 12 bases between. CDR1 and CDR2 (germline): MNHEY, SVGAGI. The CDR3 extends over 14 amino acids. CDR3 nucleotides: TGTGCCAGCAGTTACGTTGACCGAGAAACTGAAGCTTTCTTT. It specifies CASSYVDRETEAFF.

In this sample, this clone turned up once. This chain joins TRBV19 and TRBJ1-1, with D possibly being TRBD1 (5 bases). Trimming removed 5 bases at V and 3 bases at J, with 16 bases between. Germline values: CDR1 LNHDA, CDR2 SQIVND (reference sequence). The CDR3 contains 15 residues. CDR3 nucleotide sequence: TGTGCCAGTAGTTCTAGGGGCAGGAGCTACACTGAAGCTTTCTTT. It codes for CASSSRGRSYTEAFF.

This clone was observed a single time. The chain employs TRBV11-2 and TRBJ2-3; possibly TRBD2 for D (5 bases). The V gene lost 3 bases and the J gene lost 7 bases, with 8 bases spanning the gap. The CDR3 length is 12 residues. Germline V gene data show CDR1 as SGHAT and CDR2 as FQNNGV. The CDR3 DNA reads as TGTGCCAGCAGCTTTGGGGAGAATACGCAGTATTTT. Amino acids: CASSFGENTQYF.

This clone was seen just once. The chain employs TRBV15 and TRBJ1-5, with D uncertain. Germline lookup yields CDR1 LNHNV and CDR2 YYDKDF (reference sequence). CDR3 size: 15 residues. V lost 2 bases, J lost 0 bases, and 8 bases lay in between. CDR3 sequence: CATSRLDNSNQPQHF. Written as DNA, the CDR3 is TGTGCCACCAGCAGACTCGACAATAGCAATCAGCCCCAGCATTTT.

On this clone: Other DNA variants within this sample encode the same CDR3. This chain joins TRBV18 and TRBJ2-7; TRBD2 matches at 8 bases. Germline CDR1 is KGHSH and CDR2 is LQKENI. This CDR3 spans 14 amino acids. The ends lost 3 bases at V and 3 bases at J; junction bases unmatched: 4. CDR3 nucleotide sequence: TGTGCCAGCTCACCGGGGGGGACTAGCTACGAGCAGTACTTC. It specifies CASSPGGTSYEQYF.

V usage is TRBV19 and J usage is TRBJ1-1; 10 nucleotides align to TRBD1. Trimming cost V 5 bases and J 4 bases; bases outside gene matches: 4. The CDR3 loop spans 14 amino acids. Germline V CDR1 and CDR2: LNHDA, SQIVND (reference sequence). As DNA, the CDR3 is TGTGCCAGTAGTCTCGGACAGGGGGGCACTGAAGCTTTCTTT. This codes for CASSLGQGGTEAFF.

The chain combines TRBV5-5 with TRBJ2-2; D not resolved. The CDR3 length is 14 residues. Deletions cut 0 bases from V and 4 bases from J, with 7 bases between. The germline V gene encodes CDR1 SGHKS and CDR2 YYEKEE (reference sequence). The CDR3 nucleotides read TGTGCCAGCAGCTTGGTTCTCATCACCGGGGAGCTGTTTTTT. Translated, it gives CASSLVLITGELFF.